These 14 T cell receptor beta chains were sequenced from one sample in a study of brain T cells in children with intractable seizures. Profiled with immunoSEQ multiplex PCR; TCRdb holds only in-frame clones, not every one. In the table there are roughly 110,000 clones, approximately 94% of which are singletons. This sample comprised peripheral blood, obtained at surgery. The receptors were sampled from a boy younger than two with hemimegalencephaly and intractable seizures.

A word on this clone: The sample carries other DNA sequences with the same CDR3. The V call is TRBV12-3 or TRBV12-4, the J call TRBJ1-2, with D unresolved. Trimming pared 1 base from V and 2 bases from J, leaving 5 bases between. The CDR3 is 13 residues long. The CDR3 coding sequence is TGTGCCAGCAGTTTAGGAGGGAACTATGGCTACACCTTC. Translation gives CASSLGGNYGYTF.

V is TRBV6-5 and J is TRBJ1-2; D remains unclear. The CDR3 is made up of 12 amino acids. V lost 6 bases to trimming and J lost 3 bases, with 8 bases between them. Germline-derived CDR1 and CDR2 are MNHEY and SVGAGI. The CDR3 loop is CASRGPDYGYTF. The CDR3 nucleotides read TGTGCCAGCAGGGGTCCTGACTATGGCTACACCTTC.

Here the CDR3 DNA reads TGTGCCACCAGTGATACCGGGACACCAGATCACTACGAGCAGTACTTC. Translating gives CATSDTGTPDHYEQYF. The genes are TRBV24-1 and TRBJ2-7; maybe TRBD1 (6 bases). This CDR3 has 16 residues. Germline V CDR1 and CDR2: KGHDR, SFDVKD. V shed 3 bases and J shed 3 bases, with 17 bases lying between them.

The gene calls are TRBV6-4 and TRBJ2-4; no reliable D call. This CDR3 has 13 amino acids. CDR1 and CDR2 (germline): MRHNA, SNTAGT. With 2 bases removed from V and 7 bases from J, the gap between germline ends came to 9 bases. DNA for the CDR3: TGTGCCAGCAGTGACCAGCCGGGTAACATTCAGTACTTC. Encoded protein: CASSDQPGNIQYF.

A remark on this clone: This same CDR3 is encoded by further DNA sequences in the sample. The chain couples TRBV14 to TRBJ1-5, with 7 bases identical to TRBD1. CDR3 length: 14 amino acids. Per the germline V gene, CDR1 is SGHDN and CDR2 is FVKESK. Trimming took 1 base from V and 4 from J; bases not matched to a gene: 1. The CDR3, as DNA: TGTGCCAGCAGCCAAGGACAGGGAAATCAGCCCCAGCATTTT. This codes for CASSQGQGNQPQHF.

The chain uses TRBV5-5 and TRBJ2-1, with TRBD2 matching 8 bases. The CDR3 sequence is 15 residues long. The V gene end was trimmed by 4 bases and the J gene end by 2 bases; junction bases not matched to a gene: 5. Germline V gene sequence: CDR1 SGHKS, CDR2 YYEKEE (reference sequence). CDR3 in amino acids: CASSEREPTYNEQFF. CDR3 nucleotide sequence: TGTGCCAGCAGCGAGCGGGAGCCAACCTACAATGAGCAGTTCTTC.

The V and J genes are TRBV7-9 and TRBJ2-3, with TRBD2 matching 12 bases. Germline-derived CDR1 and CDR2 are SEHNR and FQNEAQ (reference sequence). V trimming: 7 bases; J trimming: 4 bases; junction bases outside the gene matches: 9. The CDR3 is 16 residues long. CDR3 nucleotides: TGTGCCAGCATTAAGACTAGCGGGAGTATCCCAGATACGCAGTATTTT. Protein product: CASIKTSGSIPDTQYF.

This chain joins TRBV3-1 (or the pseudogene TRBV3-2) and TRBJ2-1; maybe TRBD2 (5 bases). Looked up from germline, CDR1 is LGHDT and CDR2 is YNNKEL (reference sequence). This CDR3 has 15 amino acids. V was shortened by 2 bases and J by 4 bases, with 12 bases between the two germline ends. The CDR3 bases are TGTGCCAGCAGCCAATCTCCTAGCAGGTACAATGAGCAGTTCTTC. Its protein product is CASSQSPSRYNEQFF.

The chain is built from TRBV9 and TRBJ2-3; 8 bases match TRBD2. V was pared by 3 bases and J by 2 bases, with 5 bases of the junction left unmatched. CDR1 SGDLS and CDR2 YYNGEE come from the germline V gene. The CDR3 has 15 residues. The DNA of the CDR3 is TGTGCCAGCAGCGCAAGCGGGAGTCCCACAGATACGCAGTATTTT. Translated: CASSASGSPTDTQYF. The full variable domain, completed using reference TRBV9 and TRBJ2-3, is DSGVTQTPKHLITATGQRVTLRCSPRSGDLSVYWYQQSLDQGLQFLIQYYNGEERAKGNILERFSAQQFPDLHSELNLSSLELGDSALYFCASSASGSPTDTQYFGPGTRLTVL.

The chain couples TRBV6-5 to TRBJ2-7; D may be TRBD2 (5 bases). V was clipped by 2 bases and J by 1 base, with 15 bases between them. Germline loops: CDR1 MNHEY, CDR2 SVGAGI. This CDR3 has 16 residues. This CDR3 reads CASSYGGKDGSYEQYF. The CDR3 nucleotides are TGTGCCAGCAGTTACGGAGGAAAGGACGGTTCCTACGAGCAGTACTTC.

The chain carries TRBV6-2 or TRBV6-3 and TRBJ1-2; 10 bases are shared with TRBD1. V shed 2 bases, J shed 7 bases, and the junction held 10 bases outside the gene matches. Germline V gene data show CDR1 as MNHEY and CDR2 as SVGEGT. The CDR3 spans 16 residues. The CDR3 DNA follows: TGTGCCAGCAGTTACGGGGCGGGACAGGGGACCGGTGGCTACACCTTC. It encodes CASSYGAGQGTGGYTF.

The chain employs TRBV5-8 and TRBJ1-5; D might be TRBD1 (5 bases). Germline lookup yields CDR1 SGHTS and CDR2 YDEGEE. This CDR3 has 15 amino acids. Trimming removed 1 base at V and 5 bases at J, with 13 bases between. The DNA of the CDR3 is TGTGCCAGCAGCTTGAGGCAGGGAACGTATCAGCCCCAGCATTTT. Encoded protein: CASSLRQGTYQPQHF.

The J gene is TRBJ1-6, the V gene TRBV5-4; 10 bases line up with TRBD1. Losses at the gene ends were 3 bases for V and 3 bases for J; bases not matched to a gene: 3. CDR1 is SGHNT and CDR2 is YYREEE in the germline V gene (reference sequence). The CDR3 spans 16 residues. CDR3 amino acids: CASSSDRGGYNSPLHF. The CDR3 coding sequence is TGTGCCAGCAGCTCGGACAGGGGGGGCTATAATTCACCCCTCCACTTT.

The V call is TRBV18, the J call TRBJ2-7; 13 nucleotides align to TRBD2. The V segment lost 3 bases and the J segment 2 bases; nucleotides outside the gene matches: 4. The CDR3 runs 16 residues. Per the germline V gene, CDR1 is KGHSH and CDR2 is LQKENI. CDR3 sequence: CASSPLGTSGTYEQYF. The CDR3 DNA reads as TGTGCCAGCTCACCCCTGGGGACTAGCGGGACCTACGAGCAGTACTTC.